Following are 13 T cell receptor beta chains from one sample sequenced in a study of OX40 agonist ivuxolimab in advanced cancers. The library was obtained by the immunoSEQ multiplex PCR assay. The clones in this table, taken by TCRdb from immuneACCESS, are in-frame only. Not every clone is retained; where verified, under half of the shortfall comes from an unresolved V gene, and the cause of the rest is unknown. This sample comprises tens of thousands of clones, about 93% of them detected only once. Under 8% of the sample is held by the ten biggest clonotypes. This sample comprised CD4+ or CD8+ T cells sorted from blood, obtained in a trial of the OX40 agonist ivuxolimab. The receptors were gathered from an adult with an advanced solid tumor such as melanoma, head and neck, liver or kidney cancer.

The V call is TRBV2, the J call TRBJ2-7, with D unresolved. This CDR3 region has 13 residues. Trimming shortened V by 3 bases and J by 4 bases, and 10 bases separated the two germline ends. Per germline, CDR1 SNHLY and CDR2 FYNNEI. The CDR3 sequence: CASSERRLYEQYF. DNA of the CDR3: TGTGCCAGCAGTGAGAGGAGACTGTACGAGCAGTACTTC. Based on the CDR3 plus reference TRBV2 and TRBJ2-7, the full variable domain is EPEVTQTPSHQVTQMGQEVILRCVPISNHLYFYWYRQILGQKVEFLVSFYNNEISEKSEIFDDQFSVERPDGSNFTLKIRSTKLEDSAMYFCASSERRLYEQYFGPGTRLTVT.

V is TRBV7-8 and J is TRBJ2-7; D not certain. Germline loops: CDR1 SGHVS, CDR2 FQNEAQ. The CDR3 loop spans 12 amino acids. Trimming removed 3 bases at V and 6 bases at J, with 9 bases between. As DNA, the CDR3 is TGTGCCAGCAGCTTCCCTTCGGGCGAGCAGTACTTC. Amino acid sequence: CASSFPSGEQYF.

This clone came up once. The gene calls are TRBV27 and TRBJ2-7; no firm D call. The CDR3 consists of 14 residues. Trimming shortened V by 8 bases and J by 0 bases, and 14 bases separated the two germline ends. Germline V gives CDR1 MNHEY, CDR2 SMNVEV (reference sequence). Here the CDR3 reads CASRLWVSSYEQYF. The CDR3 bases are TGTGCCAGCCGTCTTTGGGTTAGCTCCTACGAGCAGTACTTC.

CDR3 protein: CASISPAGGTEAFF. The CDR3 DNA is TGTGCCAGCATATCTCCCGCAGGGGGCACTGAAGCTTTCTTT. The chain uses TRBV27 and TRBJ1-1; 7 bases map to TRBD1. CDR3 length equals 14 residues. Unmatched junction bases numbered 9, after V lost 7 bases and J lost 4 bases. The germline gives CDR1 MNHEY, CDR2 SMNVEV (reference sequence).

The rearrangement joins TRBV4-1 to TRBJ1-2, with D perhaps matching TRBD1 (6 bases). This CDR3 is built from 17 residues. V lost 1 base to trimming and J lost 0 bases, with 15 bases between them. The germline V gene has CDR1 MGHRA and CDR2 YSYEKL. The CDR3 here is CASSQVLLDRSNYGYTF. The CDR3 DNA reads TGCGCCAGCAGCCAAGTCCTTTTGGACAGATCTAACTATGGCTACACCTTC.

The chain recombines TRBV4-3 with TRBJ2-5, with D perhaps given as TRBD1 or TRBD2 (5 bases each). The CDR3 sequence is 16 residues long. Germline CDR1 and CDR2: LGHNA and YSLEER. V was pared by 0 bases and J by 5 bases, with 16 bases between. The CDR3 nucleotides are TGCGCCAGCAGCCAAGATAGTGGGACGCGGTACGAGACCCAGTACTTC. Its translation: CASSQDSGTRYETQYF.

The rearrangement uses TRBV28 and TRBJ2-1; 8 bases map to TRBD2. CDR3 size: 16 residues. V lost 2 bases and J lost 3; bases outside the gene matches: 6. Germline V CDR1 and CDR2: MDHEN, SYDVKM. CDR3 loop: CASSLIAGGFYNEQFF. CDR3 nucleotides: TGTGCCAGCAGTTTAATTGCGGGGGGATTCTACAATGAGCAGTTCTTC.

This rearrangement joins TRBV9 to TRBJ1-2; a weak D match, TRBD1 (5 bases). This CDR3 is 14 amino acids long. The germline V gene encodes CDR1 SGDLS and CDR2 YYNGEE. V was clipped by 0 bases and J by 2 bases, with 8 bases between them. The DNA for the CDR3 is TGTGCCAGCAGCGTAGCAGGGCAGAACTATGGCTACACCTTC. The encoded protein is CASSVAGQNYGYTF.

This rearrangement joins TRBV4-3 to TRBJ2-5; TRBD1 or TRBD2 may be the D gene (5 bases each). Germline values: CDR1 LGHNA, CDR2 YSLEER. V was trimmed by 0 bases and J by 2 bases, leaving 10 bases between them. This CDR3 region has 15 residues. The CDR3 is CASSQDLGEQETQYF. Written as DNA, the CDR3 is TGCGCCAGCAGCCAAGATCTGGGGGAACAAGAGACCCAGTACTTC.

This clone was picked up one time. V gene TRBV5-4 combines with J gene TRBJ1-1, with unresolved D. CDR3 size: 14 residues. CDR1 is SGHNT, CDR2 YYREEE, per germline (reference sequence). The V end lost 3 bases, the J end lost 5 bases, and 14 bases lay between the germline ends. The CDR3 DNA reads TGTGCCAGCAGCTCTCACGCCAGGACGACTGAAGCTTTCTTT. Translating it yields CASSSHARTTEAFF.

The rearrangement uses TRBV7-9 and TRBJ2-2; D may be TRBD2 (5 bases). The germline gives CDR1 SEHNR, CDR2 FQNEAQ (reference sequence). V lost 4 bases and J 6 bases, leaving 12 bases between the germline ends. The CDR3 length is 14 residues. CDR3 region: CASSSPRTAGELFF. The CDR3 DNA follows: TGTGCCAGCAGCTCTCCTCGGACTGCCGGGGAGCTGTTTTTT.

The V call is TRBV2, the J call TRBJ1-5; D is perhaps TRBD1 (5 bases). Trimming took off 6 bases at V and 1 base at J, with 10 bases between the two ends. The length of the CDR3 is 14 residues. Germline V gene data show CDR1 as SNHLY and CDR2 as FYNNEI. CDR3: CASSRQGSNQPQHF. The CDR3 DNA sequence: TGTGCCAGCAGCCGGCAGGGAAGCAATCAGCCCCAGCATTTT. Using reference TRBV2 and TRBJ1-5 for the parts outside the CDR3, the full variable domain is EPEVTQTPSHQVTQMGQEVILRCVPISNHLYFYWYRQILGQKVEFLVSFYNNEISEKSEIFDDQFSVERPDGSNFTLKIRSTKLEDSAMYFCASSRQGSNQPQHFGDGTRLSIL.

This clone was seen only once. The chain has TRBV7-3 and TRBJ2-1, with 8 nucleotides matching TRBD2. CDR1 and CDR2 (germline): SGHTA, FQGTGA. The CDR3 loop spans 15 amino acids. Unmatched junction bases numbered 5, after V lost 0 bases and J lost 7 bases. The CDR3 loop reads CASSLTSGSGNEQFF. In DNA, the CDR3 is TGTGCCAGCAGCTTAACGAGCGGGAGTGGTAATGAGCAGTTCTTC.